One TCR beta chain is described in this entry. Its matching antigen is unknown. The sample is drawn from a study of cytomegalovirus exposure and HLA in healthy donors. The PCR had 60 Vbeta and 13 Jbeta primers. The protocol was immunoSEQ multiplex PCR, while the TCRdb copy is restricted to in-frame clones and leaves out a portion. The table for this sample gives approximately 190,000 clones. Study observations and caveats: It was 164 TCR beta chains that were listed as cytomegalovirus-associated. Reported results showed that the classifier diagnosed cytomegalovirus status with high specificity and sensitivity.

V shed 7 bases and J shed 0 bases, with 15 bases lying between them. The CDR3 is 15 amino acids. Germline V gene lookup returns CDR1 MNHNS and CDR2 SASEGT. The clonotype was recovered from a man aged 25 to 45 in good health and CMV-seronegative. Input material: PBMCs. V is TRBV6-1 and J is TRBJ1-2; D remains ambiguous. CDR3 amino acids: CASTERRLTNYGYTF. The CDR3 bases are TGTGCCAGCACCGAAAGGAGACTGACTAACTATGGCTACACCTTC.